Listed here are 5 T cell receptor beta chains from one sample, sequenced in a study of blood T cell repertoires in COVID-19. TCRdb's copy holds only in-frame clones and misses some; the assay was immunoSEQ multiplex PCR. The sample includes tens of thousands of clones, approximately 82% of them seen just once. The specimen sequenced was peripheral blood. The receptors come from a man aged 45-60 years with active COVID-19.

The chain recombines TRBV5-1 with TRBJ2-7, with TRBD1 matching over 7 bases. The CDR3 runs to 13 residues. Germline-derived CDR1 and CDR2 are SGHRS and YFSETQ. The V and J ends lost 4 bases and 5 bases, in that order; junction bases with no gene match: 6. Written as DNA, the CDR3 is TGCGCCAGCAGCCTAAACGACAGGGACGAGCAGTACTTC. Amino acid sequence: CASSLNDRDEQYF.

The chain has TRBV10-1 and TRBJ1-5, with D unresolved. V lost 4 bases, J lost 3 bases, and 19 bases lay in between. Germline CDR1 and CDR2: WNHNN and SYGVQD (reference sequence). The CDR3 loop spans 17 amino acids. The CDR3 bases are TGCGCCAGCAGTGCCCCCAGAGGCGGGCACTCCAATCAGCCCCAGCATTTT. Its translation is CASSAPRGGHSNQPQHF.

As concerns this clone: A read error may be the cause here, since a much bigger clone is one base away. The rearrangement uses TRBV12-3 or TRBV12-4 and TRBJ1-2; 8 bases are a match to TRBD1. This CDR3 is 13 amino acids long. Trimming removed 6 bases from V and 3 bases from J; junction bases left unmatched: 3. CDR3 sequence (DNA): TGTGCCAGCAGCGAGACAGGGGACTATGGCTACACCTTC. This translates into CASSETGDYGYTF.

J is TRBJ2-3 and V is TRBV7-9, with 7 positions matching TRBD1. V shed 5 bases, J shed 4 bases, and the junction held 6 bases outside the gene matches. The CDR3 covers 14 residues. Germline V gene lookup returns CDR1 SEHNR and CDR2 FQNEAQ (reference sequence). CDR3: CASSPTGAADTQYF. CDR3 DNA: TGTGCCAGCAGCCCAACAGGGGCCGCAGATACGCAGTATTTT.

The chain employs TRBV7-9 and TRBJ2-2; 12 bases match TRBD2. CDR3 length equals 17 residues. CDR1 and CDR2 (germline): SEHNR, FQNEAQ (reference sequence). Unmatched junction bases numbered 8, after V lost 4 bases and J lost 5 bases. The CDR3 sequence: CASSSQRLAGVTGELFF. CDR3 DNA sequence: TGTGCCAGCAGCTCCCAACGACTAGCGGGAGTTACCGGGGAGCTGTTTTTT.